Listed here is a single T cell receptor beta chain. These data originate in a study of chemoradiotherapy in HPV16-positive cancers. The assay was immunoSEQ multiplex PCR, and TCRdb's table has in-frame clones only and misses some. The sample shows about 21,000 clones, around 87% of them seen only once. This CDR3 is 14 amino acids long. Germline CDR1 LNHDA, CDR2 SQIVND (reference sequence). The V gene lost 2 bases and the J gene lost 2 bases, with 7 bases spanning the gap. This receptor was taken from a human donor with HPV-associated anogenital cancer. The V and J genes are TRBV19 and TRBJ1-3; D gene ambiguous. The specimen was blood, collected from a patient who underwent chemoradiotherapy. CDR3 in amino acids: CASSIFVTGNTIYF. In DNA, the CDR3 is TGTGCCAGTAGTATATTTGTGACTGGAAACACCATATATTTT.